This T cell receptor (beta chain) was captured in a study of cytomegalovirus exposure and HLA in healthy donors. General study results and limits: Owing to their indistinguishability, certain V segments, notably TRBV6-2 and TRBV6-3, were excluded. Sequencing depth roughly uniform across donors was assumed in presence/absence analyses.

The primer mix had 60 Vbeta and 13 Jbeta primers. Some clones are missing from TCRdb's copy, which holds only in-frame ones; the method was immunoSEQ multiplex PCR. The table shows hundreds of thousands of clones, with about 75% occurring only once. This CDR3 comprises 13 residues. The germline gives CDR1 SGHRS, CDR2 YFSETQ. V shed 0 bases and J shed 4 bases, with 7 bases lying between them. In regard to this clone: Its antigen is unidentified.

The chain recombines TRBV5-1 with TRBJ2-5, with TRBD1 as a possible D gene (6 bases). This TCR derives from a man aged 18 to 30 in good health and CMV-seronegative. The sample was PBMCs. The CDR3 here is CASSLVRGETQYF. The CDR3 region has the DNA TGCGCCAGCAGCTTGGTCAGGGGAGAGACCCAGTACTTC.